Below, one TCR beta chain is given with its context. Authors' methods: Amplification of reference gene primers was used by the study to estimate nucleated cell counts. Sequencing used immunoSEQ multiplex PCR; TCRdb keeps in-frame clones, though not all of them. V and J calls and clone size come straight from that table; D and trimming were deduced from the DNA. The repertoire consists of around 86,000 clones, with about 85% occurring once and the leading ten covering around 11%. The data stem from a study of blood T cell repertoires in COVID-19. The wider study: Whether acute or convalescent, the COVID-19 samples came from the United States, Italy and Spain.

The sequence was obtained from a human donor in a cohort sampled during active COVID-19. Sequencing input: peripheral blood.

CDR3 region: CASRPGTGFYEQYF. The CDR3 bases are TGTGCCAGCAGACCCGGGACAGGGTTCTACGAGCAGTACTTC. The gene calls are TRBV11-2 and TRBJ2-7; 9 bases are a match to TRBD1. Germline trimming cut 6 bases from V and 3 bases from J; bases unmatched to any gene: 6. CDR3 length equals 14 residues. The V gene's germline CDR1 is SGHAT and CDR2 FQNNGV.